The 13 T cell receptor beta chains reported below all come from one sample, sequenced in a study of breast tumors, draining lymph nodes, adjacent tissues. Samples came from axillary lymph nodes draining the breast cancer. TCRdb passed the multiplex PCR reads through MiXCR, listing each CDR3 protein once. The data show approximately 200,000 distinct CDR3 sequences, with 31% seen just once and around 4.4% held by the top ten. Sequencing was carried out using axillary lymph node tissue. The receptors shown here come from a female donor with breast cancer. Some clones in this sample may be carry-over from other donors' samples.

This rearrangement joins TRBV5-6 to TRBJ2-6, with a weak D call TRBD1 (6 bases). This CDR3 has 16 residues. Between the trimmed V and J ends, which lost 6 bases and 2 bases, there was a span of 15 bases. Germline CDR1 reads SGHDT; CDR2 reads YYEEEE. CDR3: CASNFQGLAGANVLTF. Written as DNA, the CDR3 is TGTGCCAGCAACTTTCAGGGGTTGGCTGGGGCCAACGTCCTGACTTTC.

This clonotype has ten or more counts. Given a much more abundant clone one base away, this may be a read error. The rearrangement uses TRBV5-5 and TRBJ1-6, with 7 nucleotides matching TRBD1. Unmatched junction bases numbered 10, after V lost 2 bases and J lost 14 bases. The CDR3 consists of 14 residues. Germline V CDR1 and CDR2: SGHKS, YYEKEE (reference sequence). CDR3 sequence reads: CASSFRQGGSSLHF. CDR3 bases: TGTGCCAGCAGCTTTCGACAGGGTGGCTCATCCCTCCACTTT.

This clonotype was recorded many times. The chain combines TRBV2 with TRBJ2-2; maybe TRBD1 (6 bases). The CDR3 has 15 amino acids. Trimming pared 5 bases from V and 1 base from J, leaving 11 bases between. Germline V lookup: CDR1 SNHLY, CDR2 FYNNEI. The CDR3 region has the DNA TGTGCCAGCAGTAGACAGGCGGGGAACACCGGGGAGCTGTTTTTT. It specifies CASSRQAGNTGELFF. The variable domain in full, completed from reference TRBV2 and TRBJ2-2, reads EPEVTQTPSHQVTQMGQEVILRCVPISNHLYFYWYRQILGQKVEFLVSFYNNEISEKSEIFDDQFSVERPDGSNFTLKIRSTKLEDSAMYFCASSRQAGNTGELFFGEGSRLTVL.

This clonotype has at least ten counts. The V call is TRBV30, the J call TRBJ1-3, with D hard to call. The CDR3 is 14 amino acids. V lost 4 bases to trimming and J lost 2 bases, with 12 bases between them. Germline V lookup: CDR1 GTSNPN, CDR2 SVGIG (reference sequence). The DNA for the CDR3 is TGTGCCTGGACCTCGATCAATCCTGGAAACACCATATATTTT. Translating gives CAWTSINPGNTIYF.

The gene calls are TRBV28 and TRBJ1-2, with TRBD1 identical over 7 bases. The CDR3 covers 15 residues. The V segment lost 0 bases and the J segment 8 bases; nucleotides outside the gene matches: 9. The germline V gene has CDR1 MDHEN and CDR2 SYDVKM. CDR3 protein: CASSLWGRQGGGYTF. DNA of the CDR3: TGTGCCAGCAGTTTATGGGGTCGACAGGGCGGGGGCTACACCTTC.

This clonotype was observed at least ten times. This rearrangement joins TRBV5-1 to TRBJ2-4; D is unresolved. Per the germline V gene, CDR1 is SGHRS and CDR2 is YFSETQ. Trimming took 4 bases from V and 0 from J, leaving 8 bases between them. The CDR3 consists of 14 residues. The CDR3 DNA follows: TGCGCCAGCAGCGAGGCCTCAGCCAAAAACATTCAGTACTTC. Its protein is CASSEASAKNIQYF. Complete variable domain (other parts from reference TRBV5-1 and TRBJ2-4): KAGVTQTPRYLIKTRGQQVTLSCSPISGHRSVSWYQQTPGQGLQFLFEYFSETQRNKGNFPGRFSGRQFSNSRSEMNVSTLELGDSALYLCASSEASAKNIQYFGAGTRLSVL.

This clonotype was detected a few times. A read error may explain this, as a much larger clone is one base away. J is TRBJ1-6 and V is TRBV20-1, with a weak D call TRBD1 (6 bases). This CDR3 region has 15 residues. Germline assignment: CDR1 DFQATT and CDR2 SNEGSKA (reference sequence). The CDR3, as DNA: TGCAGTGCTATTACAGGGAGCTCCTATAATTCACCCCCCCACTTT. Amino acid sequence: CSAITGSSYNSPPHF.

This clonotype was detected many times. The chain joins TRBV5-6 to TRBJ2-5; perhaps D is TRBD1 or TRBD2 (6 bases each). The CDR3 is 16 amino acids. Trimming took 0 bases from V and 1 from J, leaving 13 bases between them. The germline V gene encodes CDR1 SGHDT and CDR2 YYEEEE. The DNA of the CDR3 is TGTGCCAGCAGCTTGGGTGTGGGGGGCCTCCAAGAGACCCAGTACTTC. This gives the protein CASSLGVGGLQETQYF.

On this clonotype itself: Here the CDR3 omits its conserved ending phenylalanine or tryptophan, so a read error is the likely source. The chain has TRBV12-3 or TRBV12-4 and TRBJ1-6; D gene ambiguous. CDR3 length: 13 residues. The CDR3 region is CASSSLGNSPLHL. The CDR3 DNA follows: TGCGCCAGCAGTTCACTGGGCAATTCACCCCTCCACCTT.

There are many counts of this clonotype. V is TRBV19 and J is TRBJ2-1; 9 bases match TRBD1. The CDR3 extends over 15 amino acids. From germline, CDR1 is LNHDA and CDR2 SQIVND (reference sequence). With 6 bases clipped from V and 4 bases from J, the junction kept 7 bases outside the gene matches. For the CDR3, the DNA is TGTGCCAGTAGCGACAGGGGGGCAGTTTACAATGAGCAGTTCTTC. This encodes CASSDRGAVYNEQFF.

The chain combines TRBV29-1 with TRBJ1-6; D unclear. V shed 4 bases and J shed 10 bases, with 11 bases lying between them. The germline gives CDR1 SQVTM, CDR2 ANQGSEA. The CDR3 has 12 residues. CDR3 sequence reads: CSVAGPGSPLHF. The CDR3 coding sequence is TGCAGCGTTGCCGGACCTGGGTCACCCCTCCACTTT.

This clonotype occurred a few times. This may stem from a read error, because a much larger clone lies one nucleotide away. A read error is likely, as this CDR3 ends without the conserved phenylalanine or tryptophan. The DNA of the CDR3 is TGTGCCAGCCCCGGACAGGGACCAGATACGCAGTATTCT. Translation gives CASPGQGPDTQYS. The chain joins TRBV14 to TRBJ2-3; the match to TRBD1 covers 8 bases. The germline gives CDR1 SGHDN, CDR2 FVKESK. CDR3 length equals 13 residues. V dropped 8 bases and J dropped 4; count of bases not matched to a gene: 5.

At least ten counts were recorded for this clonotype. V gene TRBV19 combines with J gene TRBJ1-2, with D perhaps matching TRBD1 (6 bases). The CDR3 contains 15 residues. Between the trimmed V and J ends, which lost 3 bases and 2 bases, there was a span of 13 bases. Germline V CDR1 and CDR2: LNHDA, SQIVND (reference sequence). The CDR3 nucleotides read TGTGCCAGTAGTATCGCAGGGGCCCTCAACTATGGCTACACCTTC. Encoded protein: CASSIAGALNYGYTF.